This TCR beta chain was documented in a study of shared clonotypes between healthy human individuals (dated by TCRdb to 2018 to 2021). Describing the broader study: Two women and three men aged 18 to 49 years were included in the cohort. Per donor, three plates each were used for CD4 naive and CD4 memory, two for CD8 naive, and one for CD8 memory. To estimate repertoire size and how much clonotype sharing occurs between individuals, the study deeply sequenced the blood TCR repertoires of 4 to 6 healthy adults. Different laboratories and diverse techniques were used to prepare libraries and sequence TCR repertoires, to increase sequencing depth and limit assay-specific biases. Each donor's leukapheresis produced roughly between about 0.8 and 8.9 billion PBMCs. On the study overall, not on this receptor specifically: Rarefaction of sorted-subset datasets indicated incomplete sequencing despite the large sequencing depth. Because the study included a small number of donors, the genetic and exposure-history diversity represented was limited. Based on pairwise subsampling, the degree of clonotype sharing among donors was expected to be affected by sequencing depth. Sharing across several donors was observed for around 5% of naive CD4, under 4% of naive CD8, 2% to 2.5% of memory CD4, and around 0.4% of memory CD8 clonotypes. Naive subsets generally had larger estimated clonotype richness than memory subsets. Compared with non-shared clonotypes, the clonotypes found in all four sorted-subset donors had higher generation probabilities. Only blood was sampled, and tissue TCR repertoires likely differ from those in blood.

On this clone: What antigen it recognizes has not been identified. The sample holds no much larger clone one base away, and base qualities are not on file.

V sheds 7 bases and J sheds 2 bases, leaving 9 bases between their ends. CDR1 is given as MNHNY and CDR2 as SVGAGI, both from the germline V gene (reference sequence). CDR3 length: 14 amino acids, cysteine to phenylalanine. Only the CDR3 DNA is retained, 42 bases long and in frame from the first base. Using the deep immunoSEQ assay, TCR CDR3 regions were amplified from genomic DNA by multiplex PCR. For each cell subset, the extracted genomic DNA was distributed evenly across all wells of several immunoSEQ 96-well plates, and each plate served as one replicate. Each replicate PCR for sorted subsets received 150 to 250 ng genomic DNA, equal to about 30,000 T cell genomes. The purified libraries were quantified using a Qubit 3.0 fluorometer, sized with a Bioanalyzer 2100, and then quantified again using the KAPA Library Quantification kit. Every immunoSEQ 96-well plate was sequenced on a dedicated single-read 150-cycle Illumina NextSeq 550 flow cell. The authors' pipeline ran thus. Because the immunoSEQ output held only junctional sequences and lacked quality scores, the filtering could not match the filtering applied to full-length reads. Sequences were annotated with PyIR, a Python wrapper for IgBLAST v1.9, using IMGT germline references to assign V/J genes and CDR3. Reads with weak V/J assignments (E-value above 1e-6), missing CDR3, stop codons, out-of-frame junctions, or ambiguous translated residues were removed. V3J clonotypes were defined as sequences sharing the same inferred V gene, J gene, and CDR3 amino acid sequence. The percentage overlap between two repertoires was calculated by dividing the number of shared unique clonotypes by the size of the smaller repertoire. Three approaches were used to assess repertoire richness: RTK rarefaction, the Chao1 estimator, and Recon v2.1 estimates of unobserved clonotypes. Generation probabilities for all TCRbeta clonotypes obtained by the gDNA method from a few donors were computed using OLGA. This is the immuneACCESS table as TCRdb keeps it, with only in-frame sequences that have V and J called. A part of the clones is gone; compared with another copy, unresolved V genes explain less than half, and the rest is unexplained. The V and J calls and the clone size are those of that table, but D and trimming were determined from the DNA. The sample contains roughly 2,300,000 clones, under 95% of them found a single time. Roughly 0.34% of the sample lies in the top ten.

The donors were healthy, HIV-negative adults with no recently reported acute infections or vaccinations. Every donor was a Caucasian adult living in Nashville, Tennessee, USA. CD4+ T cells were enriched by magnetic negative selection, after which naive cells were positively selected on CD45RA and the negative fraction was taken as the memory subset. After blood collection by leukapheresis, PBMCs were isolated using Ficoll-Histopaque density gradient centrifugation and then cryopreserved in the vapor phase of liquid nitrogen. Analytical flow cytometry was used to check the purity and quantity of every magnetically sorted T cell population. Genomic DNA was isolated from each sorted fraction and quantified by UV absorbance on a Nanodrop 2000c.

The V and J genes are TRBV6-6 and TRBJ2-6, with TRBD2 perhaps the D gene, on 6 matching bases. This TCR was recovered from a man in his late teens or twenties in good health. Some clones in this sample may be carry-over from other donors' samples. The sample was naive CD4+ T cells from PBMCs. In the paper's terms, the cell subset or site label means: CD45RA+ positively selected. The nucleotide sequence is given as TGTGCCAGCATCTGGGGGGCTGGGGCCAACGTCCTGACTTTC. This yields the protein CASIWGAGANVLTF.